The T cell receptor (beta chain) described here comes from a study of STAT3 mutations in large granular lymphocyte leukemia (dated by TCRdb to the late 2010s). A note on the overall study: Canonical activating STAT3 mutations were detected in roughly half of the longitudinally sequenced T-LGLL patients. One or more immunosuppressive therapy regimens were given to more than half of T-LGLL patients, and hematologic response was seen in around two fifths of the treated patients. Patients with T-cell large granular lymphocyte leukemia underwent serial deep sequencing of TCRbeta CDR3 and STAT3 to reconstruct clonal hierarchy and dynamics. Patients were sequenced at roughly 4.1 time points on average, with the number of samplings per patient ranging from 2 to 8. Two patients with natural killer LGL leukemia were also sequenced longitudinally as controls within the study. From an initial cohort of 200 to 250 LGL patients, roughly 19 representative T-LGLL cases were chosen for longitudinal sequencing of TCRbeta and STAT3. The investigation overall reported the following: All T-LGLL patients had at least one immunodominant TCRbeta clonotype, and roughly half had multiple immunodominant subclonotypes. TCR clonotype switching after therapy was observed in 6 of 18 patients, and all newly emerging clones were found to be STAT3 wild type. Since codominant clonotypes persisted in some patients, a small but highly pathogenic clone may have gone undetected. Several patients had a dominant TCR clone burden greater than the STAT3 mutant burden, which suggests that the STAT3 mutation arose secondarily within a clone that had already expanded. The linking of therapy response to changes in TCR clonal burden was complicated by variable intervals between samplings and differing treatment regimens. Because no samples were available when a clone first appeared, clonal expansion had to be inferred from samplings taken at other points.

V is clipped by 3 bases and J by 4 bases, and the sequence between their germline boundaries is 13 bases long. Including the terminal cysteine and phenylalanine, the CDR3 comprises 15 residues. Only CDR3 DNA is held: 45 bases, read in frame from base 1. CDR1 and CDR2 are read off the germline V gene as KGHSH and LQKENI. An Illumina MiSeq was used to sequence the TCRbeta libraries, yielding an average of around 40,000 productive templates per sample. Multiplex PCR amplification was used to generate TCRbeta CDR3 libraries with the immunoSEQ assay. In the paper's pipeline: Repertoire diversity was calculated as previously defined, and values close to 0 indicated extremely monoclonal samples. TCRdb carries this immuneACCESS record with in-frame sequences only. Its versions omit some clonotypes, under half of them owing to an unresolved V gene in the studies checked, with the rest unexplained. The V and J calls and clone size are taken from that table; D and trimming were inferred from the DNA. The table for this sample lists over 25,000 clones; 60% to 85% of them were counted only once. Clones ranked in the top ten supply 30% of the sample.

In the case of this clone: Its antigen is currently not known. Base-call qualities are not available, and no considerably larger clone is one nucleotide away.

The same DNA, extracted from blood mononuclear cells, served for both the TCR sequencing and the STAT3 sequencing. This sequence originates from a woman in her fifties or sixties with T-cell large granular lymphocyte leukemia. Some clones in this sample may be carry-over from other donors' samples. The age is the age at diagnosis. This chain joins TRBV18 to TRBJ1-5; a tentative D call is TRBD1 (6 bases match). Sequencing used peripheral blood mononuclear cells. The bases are TGTGCCAGCTCACCCCTGGACAGAACTAATCAGCCCCAGCATTTT. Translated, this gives CASSPLDRTNQPQHF.